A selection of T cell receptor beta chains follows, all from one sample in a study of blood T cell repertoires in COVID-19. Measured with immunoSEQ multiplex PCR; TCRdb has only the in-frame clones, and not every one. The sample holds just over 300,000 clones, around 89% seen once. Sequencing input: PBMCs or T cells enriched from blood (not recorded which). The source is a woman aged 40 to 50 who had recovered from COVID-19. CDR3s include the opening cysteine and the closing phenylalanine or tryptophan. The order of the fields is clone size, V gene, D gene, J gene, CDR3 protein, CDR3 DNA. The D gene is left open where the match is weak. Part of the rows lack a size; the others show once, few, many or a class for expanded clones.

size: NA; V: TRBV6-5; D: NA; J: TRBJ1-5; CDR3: CASGAGKQPQHF; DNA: TGTGCCAGCGGCGCGGGGAAACAGCCCCAGCATTTT
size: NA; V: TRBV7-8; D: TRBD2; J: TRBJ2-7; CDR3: CASSLGGLAGSYEQYF; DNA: TGTGCCAGCAGCTTAGGGGGACTAGCGGGCTCCTACGAGCAGTACTTC
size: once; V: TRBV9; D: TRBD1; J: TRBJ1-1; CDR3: CASSTGTGQGEAFF; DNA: TGTGCCAGCAGCACCGGGACAGGGCAGGGTGAAGCTTTCTTT
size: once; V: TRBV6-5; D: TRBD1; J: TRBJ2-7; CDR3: CASSSRGRRYYEQYF; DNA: TGTGCCAGCAGTAGCAGGGGGCGTAGGTACTACGAGCAGTACTTC
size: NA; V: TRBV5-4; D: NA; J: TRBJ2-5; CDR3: CASSLEAKQETQYF; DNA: TGTGCCAGCAGCTTGGAAGCGAAACAAGAGACCCAGTACTTC
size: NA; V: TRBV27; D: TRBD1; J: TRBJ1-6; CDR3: CASSTRGQPTLF; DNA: TGTGCCAGCAGCACCAGGGGACAGCCTACTCTCTTT
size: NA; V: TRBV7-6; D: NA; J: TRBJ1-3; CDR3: CASSRNWGGGNTIYF; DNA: TGTGCCAGCAGCCGAAACTGGGGCGGTGGAAACACCATATATTTT
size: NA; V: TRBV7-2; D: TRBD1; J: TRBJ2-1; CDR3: CASSLMGQGYNNEQFF; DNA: TGTGCCAGCAGCTTAATGGGACAGGGGTACAACAATGAGCAGTTCTTC
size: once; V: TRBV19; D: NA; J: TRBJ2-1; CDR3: CASSIGSAYNEQFF; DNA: TGTGCCAGTAGTATCGGGAGCGCCTACAATGAGCAGTTCTTC
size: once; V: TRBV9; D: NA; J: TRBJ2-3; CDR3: CASSDGAGGTDTQYF; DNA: TGTGCCAGCAGCGACGGGGCAGGGGGCACAGATACGCAGTATTTT
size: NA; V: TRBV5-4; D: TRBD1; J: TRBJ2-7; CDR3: CASSVDRVGEQYF; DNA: TGTGCCAGCAGCGTGGACAGGGTGGGCGAGCAGTACTTC
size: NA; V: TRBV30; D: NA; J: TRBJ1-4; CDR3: CAWTPGRGEEKLFF; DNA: TGTGCCTGGACCCCGGGGAGGGGAGAGGAAAAACTGTTTTTT
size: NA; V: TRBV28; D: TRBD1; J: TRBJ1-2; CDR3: CASLWRTGRKSGYTF; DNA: TGTGCCAGTCTCTGGCGGACAGGGCGGAAGAGCGGCTACACCTTC